The 14 T cell receptor beta chains below come from one sample, sequenced in a study of blood T cell repertoires in COVID-19. The data were produced by immunoSEQ multiplex PCR, yet TCRdb's version contains in-frame clones alone and is incomplete. The table records 60,000 or so clones, around four fifths of them present only once. Source material: peripheral blood. The source is a human donor in a cohort sampled during active COVID-19.

This chain joins TRBV3-1 (or the pseudogene TRBV3-2) and TRBJ1-4; D possibly corresponds to TRBD1 (5 bases). Deletions cut 3 bases from V and 3 bases from J, with 11 bases between. Germline CDR1 is LGHDT and CDR2 is YNNKEL (reference sequence). The CDR3 is 15 amino acids. The CDR3 sequence is CASSQNRSPNEKLFF. In DNA, the CDR3 is TGTGCCAGCAGCCAGAACAGGAGTCCTAATGAAAAACTGTTTTTT.

V and J are TRBV30 and TRBJ2-2; 9 positions match TRBD2. The V gene end was trimmed by 7 bases and the J gene end by 7 bases; junction bases not matched to a gene: 13. The CDR3 length is 15 residues. Germline V gene sequence: CDR1 GTSNPN, CDR2 SVGIG (reference sequence). CDR3 DNA: TGTGCCTTCCGAATAGCGGGGGCGACCGTCGGGGAGCTGTTTTTT. Protein sequence: CAFRIAGATVGELFF. Based on the CDR3 plus reference TRBV30 and TRBJ2-2, the full variable domain is SQTIHQWPATLVQPVGSPLSLECTVEGTSNPNLYWYRQAAGRGLQLLFYSVGIGQISSEVPQNLSASRPQDRQFILSSKKLLLSDSGFYLCAFRIAGATVGELFFGEGSRLTVL.

The chain recombines TRBV2 with TRBJ2-5; 8 positions match TRBD2. V trimming: 0 bases; J trimming: 3 bases; junction bases outside the gene matches: 6. The length of the CDR3 is 16 residues. The germline gives CDR1 SNHLY, CDR2 FYNNEI. The CDR3 loop reads CASSEAPGLGKETQYF. CDR3 sequence (DNA): TGTGCCAGCAGTGAAGCCCCGGGACTAGGGAAAGAGACCCAGTACTTC.

The chain joins TRBV28 to TRBJ1-1, with a possible D match to TRBD1 (6 bases). V lost 4 bases and J lost 11, with 14 bases in between. The CDR3 contains 12 residues. Germline CDR1 and CDR2: MDHEN and SYDVKM. The CDR3 nucleotides read TGTGCCAGCAGTTCACTGACCCAGGGGGCTTTCTTT. As protein: CASSSLTQGAFF.

V usage is TRBV10-3 and J usage is TRBJ2-1; D ambiguous. Germline CDR1 ENHRY, CDR2 SYGVKD. The CDR3 has 13 amino acids. Trimming left V 3 bases short and J 0 bases short, with 3 bases between. CDR3 amino acids: CAISDRSYNEQFF. CDR3 nucleotides: TGTGCCATCAGTGACCGCTCCTACAATGAGCAGTTCTTC.

To note about this clone: The sample holds other DNA sequences that translate to the same CDR3. This rearrangement joins TRBV5-1 to TRBJ2-7; no definite D call. Germline CDR1 reads SGHRS; CDR2 reads YFSETQ. The CDR3 is 17 residues long. Here the CDR3 reads CASSSGAIGSVYYEQYV. CDR3 DNA: TGCGCCAGCAGCTCTGGAGCGATAGGATCGGTCTACTACGAGCAATACGTC.

The V gene is TRBV5-6, the J gene TRBJ2-5, with TRBD1 matching over 8 bases. CDR3 length: 13 amino acids. Germline-derived CDR1 and CDR2 are SGHDT and YYEEEE. The junction had 4 bases not matched to a gene; V was cut back by 4 bases and J by 5 bases. CDR3 protein: CASSLTGDETQYF. The CDR3 DNA is TGTGCCAGCAGCCTGACAGGGGACGAGACCCAGTACTTC.

V usage is TRBV24-1 and J usage is TRBJ1-3; D is possibly TRBD1 (6 bases). Trimming shortened V by 4 bases and J by 3 bases, and 12 bases separated the two germline ends. The germline CDR1 and CDR2 sequences are KGHDR and SFDVKD. CDR3 size: 15 residues. The CDR3 coding sequence is TGTGCCACCAGTGACGCAGGGGAAGGTGGAAACACCATATATTTT. It yields the protein CATSDAGEGGNTIYF.

The chain has TRBV30 and TRBJ2-3; 8 bases agree with TRBD2. The junction had 9 bases not matched to a gene; V was cut back by 0 bases and J by 1 base. Per the germline V gene, CDR1 is GTSNPN and CDR2 is SVGIG (reference sequence). This CDR3 spans 17 amino acids. Written as DNA, the CDR3 is TGTGCCTGGAGTGTAAGGTGGCGGGGGGCGGGCACAGATACGCAGTATTTT. This codes for CAWSVRWRGAGTDTQYF.

The chain links TRBV25-1 to TRBJ2-7; no clear D gene. The CDR3 covers 14 residues. Germline assignment: CDR1 MGHDK and CDR2 SYGVNS. The V gene lost 8 bases and the J gene lost 2 bases, with 16 bases spanning the gap. CDR3 residues: CASPTRVRTYEQYV. The CDR3 DNA reads as TGTGCCAGCCCTACACGGGTTAGGACCTACGAGCAGTACGTC.

This chain joins TRBV7-2 and TRBJ2-5; D may be TRBD1 (6 bases). The CDR3 contains 14 residues. CDR1 SGHTA and CDR2 FQGNSA come from the germline V gene. V lost 1 base, J lost 3 bases, and 9 bases lay in between. In DNA form, the CDR3 reads TGTGCCAGCAGCTTAGAAGGGGGAAAAGAGACCCAGTACTTC. It encodes CASSLEGGKETQYF.

The rearrangement uses TRBV6-2 or TRBV6-3 and TRBJ2-3; 11 positions match TRBD2. The CDR3 is 19 residues long. J was trimmed by 0 bases and V by 0 bases; bases with no gene match: 8. CDR1 MNHEY and CDR2 SVGEGT come from the germline V gene. CDR3 loop: CASSYSRLAGTFSTDTQYF. The CDR3 DNA follows: TGTGCCAGCAGTTACTCGAGACTAGCGGGGACCTTTAGCACAGATACGCAGTATTTT.

The chain recombines TRBV4-2 with TRBJ1-2; 8 bases map to TRBD1. The CDR3 runs 15 residues. V trimming: 3 bases; J trimming: 5 bases; junction bases outside the gene matches: 8. Germline lookup yields CDR1 LGHNA and CDR2 YNFKEQ. This CDR3 is CASSQAGQGSYGYTF. CDR3 nucleotide sequence: TGTGCCAGCAGCCAGGCCGGACAGGGAAGTTATGGCTACACCTTC.

This chain links TRBV19 with TRBJ1-1; no definite D call. The V end lost 6 bases, the J end lost 0 bases, and 11 bases lay between the germline ends. The CDR3 has 14 amino acids. CDR1 is LNHDA and CDR2 is SQIVND in the germline V gene (reference sequence). CDR3 coding DNA: TGTGCCAGTAGCTGGGAGATACTGAACACTGAAGCTTTCTTT. Its protein is CASSWEILNTEAFF.